The 9 T cell receptor beta chains in this list originate from one sample, sequenced in a study of control samples from healthy donors and cancer patients. Method: immunoSEQ multiplex PCR; TCRdb's copy keeps in-frame clones and lacks some. The sample carries about 120,000 clones, 93% recorded once. Sequencing was carried out using blood. Every receptor here comes from a man in his thirties or forties in good health.

The chain is built from TRBV27 and TRBJ1-3, with 8 bases fitting TRBD1. Germline lookup yields CDR1 MNHEY and CDR2 SMNVEV (reference sequence). Trimming took 5 bases from V and 4 from J; bases not matched to a gene: 7. This CDR3 region has 15 residues. The CDR3 sequence is CASSAGQGRGNTIYF. CDR3 sequence (DNA): TGTGCCAGCAGTGCCGGACAGGGTAGAGGAAACACCATATATTTT.

The chain is built from TRBV7-9 and TRBJ1-4; TRBD1 matches 7 bases. Looked up from germline, CDR1 is SEHNR and CDR2 is FQNEAQ (reference sequence). The CDR3 is 18 amino acids. Unmatched junction bases numbered 12, after V lost 5 bases and J lost 0 bases. The CDR3 DNA is TGTGCCAGCAGCACAGGGGTTTCAGCCTCTGCAACTAATGAAAAACTGTTTTTT. Its translation: CASSTGVSASATNEKLFF.

V gene TRBV28 combines with J gene TRBJ1-2; 10 nucleotides align to TRBD1. From germline, CDR1 is MDHEN and CDR2 SYDVKM. Losses at the gene ends were 10 bases for V and 8 bases for J; bases not matched to a gene: 10. The CDR3 totals 13 residues. The CDR3 region has the DNA TGTGCCACCGTGACAGGGGGCCGGAGGGGCTACACCTTC. This codes for CATVTGGRRGYTF.

This chain connects TRBV18 to TRBJ2-4; unclear D gene. This CDR3 contains 15 residues. Germline V lookup: CDR1 KGHSH, CDR2 LQKENI. V was trimmed by 1 base and J by 8 bases, leaving 15 bases between them. In DNA form, the CDR3 reads TGTGCCAGCTCACCACTGGGCCAAACTGGGGACATTCAGTACTTC. It translates to CASSPLGQTGDIQYF.

The genes are TRBV5-6 and TRBJ2-7; TRBD1 agrees at 12 bases. The V and J ends lost 4 bases and 3 bases, in that order; junction bases with no gene match: 14. The length of the CDR3 is 18 residues. Germline V gene lookup returns CDR1 SGHDT and CDR2 YYEEEE. The CDR3 nucleotides are TGTGCCAGCAGCCTTGGCCAAGCCCGGGACAGGGGGCGCTACGAGCAGTACGTC. Amino acid sequence: CASSLGQARDRGRYEQYV.

The chain uses TRBV6-1 and TRBJ1-3; D uncertain. Looked up from germline, CDR1 is MNHNS and CDR2 is SASEGT. The CDR3 totals 16 residues. Trimming removed 3 bases at V and 0 bases at J, with 12 bases between. CDR3 residues: CASSDSGRSSGNTIYF. CDR3 nucleotide sequence: TGTGCCAGCAGTGATTCCGGCAGGAGCTCTGGAAACACCATATATTTT.

This rearrangement joins TRBV11-2 to TRBJ2-3; D remains ambiguous. Trimming cost V 5 bases and J 4 bases, with 13 bases left between them. Germline V lookup: CDR1 SGHAT, CDR2 FQNNGV. This CDR3 spans 14 amino acids. The CDR3 region has the DNA TGTGCCAGCAGCCCCTTGATTGCGGCAGATACGCAGTATTTT. Translation gives CASSPLIAADTQYF.

CDR3 DNA sequence: TGTGCCAGCAGCTTAAGGCGGGGGGTCCTTGGAGGGGCCCAGCATTTT. Amino acids: CASSLRRGVLGGAQHF. The chain combines TRBV7-6 with TRBJ1-5, with D maybe TRBD1 (5 bases). V was clipped by 2 bases and J by 11 bases, with 22 bases between them. This CDR3 has 16 amino acids. Germline values: CDR1 SGHVS, CDR2 FNYEAQ.

This clone was counted only a few times. V usage is TRBV5-1 and J usage is TRBJ2-2, with 10 bases lining up with TRBD1. CDR3 length equals 17 residues. Germline V gene sequence: CDR1 SGHRS, CDR2 YFSETQ. V dropped 0 bases and J dropped 6; count of bases not matched to a gene: 8. In DNA form, the CDR3 reads TGCGCCAGCAGCTTGGAGACAGGGGGCGGTTCTGCCGGGGAGCTGTTTTTT. This gives the protein CASSLETGGGSAGELFF.